This T cell receptor beta chain was sequenced in a study of quantifying T cell responses using KT2 cells. Study information: Reverse transcription used primers in the TCR alpha and beta constant regions.

Unfractionated PBMC were spiked with known numbers of KT2 clone cells. Different KT2-to-PBMC ratios were created with a constant PBMC count. On this clonotype: The antigen is not known.

The cDNA 3' end received a ligated oligonucleotide with a UMI. The first PCR ran around 4 cycles with an equimolar RC1.1 and RC1.2 beta primer mix. MiXCR, applied by TCRdb to the UMI-ligation and nested PCR reads, yields one record per CDR3 protein. The sample records 60,000 or so distinct CDR3 sequences, roughly an eighth being singletons. Study-level points and caveats: At about one KT2 cell per 100,000 PBMC, KT2 sequences were still detected.

The germline CDR1 and CDR2 sequences are SGHRS and YFSETQ. This CDR3 contains 18 residues. The ends lost 0 bases at V and 0 bases at J; junction bases unmatched: 4. The V call is TRBV5-1, the J call TRBJ2-3, with 13 bases matching TRBD2. The TCR originated in a human donor. Sequenced input: PBMCs spiked with cells of the T cell clone KT2. CDR3 in amino acids: CASSLEGLAGRSTDTQYF. The DNA of the CDR3 is TGCGCCAGCAGCTTGGAGGGACTAGCGGGGCGTAGCACAGATACGCAGTATTTT.